Each of the 20 T cell receptor beta chains below was sequenced from the same sample in a study of neoadjuvant anti-PD-1 for oral cavity cancer. Sequencing used immunoSEQ multiplex PCR; TCRdb keeps in-frame clones, though not all of them. In the table there are roughly 67,000 clones, more than 70% of which are singletons. The sample in question was PBMCs, obtained before nivolumab (anti-PD-1) treatment. Receptors originate from a person between 35 and 79 years old with oral cavity squamous cell carcinoma.

This clone appeared a few times. The chain has TRBV19 and TRBJ1-2; 9 nucleotides agree with TRBD1. CDR1 is LNHDA and CDR2 is SQIVND in the germline V gene (reference sequence). The CDR3 length is 13 residues. Trimming at V came to 7 bases and at J to 5 bases, leaving 5 bases not matched to a gene. This CDR3 reads CASKGTGSYGYTF. The CDR3 nucleotides are TGTGCCAGTAAAGGGACAGGGAGTTATGGCTACACCTTC.

The CDR3 DNA follows: TGTGCCAGCAGTGTCCGAGGGGGCAGTGAAAAACTGTTTTTT. Its translation is CASSVRGGSEKLFF. The chain carries TRBV2 and TRBJ1-4; TRBD1 aligns across 7 bases. With 4 bases clipped from V and 7 bases from J, the junction kept 6 bases outside the gene matches. Germline CDR1 and CDR2: SNHLY and FYNNEI. The CDR3 covers 14 residues.

The chain joins TRBV28 to TRBJ2-3; no reliable D call. The CDR3 contains 14 residues. Looked up from germline, CDR1 is MDHEN and CDR2 is SYDVKM. V dropped 3 bases and J dropped 6 bases, with 13 bases sitting between them. CDR3 in DNA: TGTGCCAGCAGTTTTGAGACCCCGTGGGATACGCAGTATTTT. It is translated as CASSFETPWDTQYF.

The V call is TRBV4-1, the J call TRBJ1-4; tentatively, D is TRBD1 (6 bases). V gave up 2 bases and J gave up 3 bases, with 16 bases separating them. The CDR3 is 17 amino acids. CDR1 MGHRA and CDR2 YSYEKL come from the germline V gene. The CDR3 DNA follows: TGCGCCAGCAGCCAACCTTATAAAGGGGGTTCTAATGAAAAACTGTTTTTT. Translation: CASSQPYKGGSNEKLFF.

The chain combines TRBV10-2 with TRBJ1-1, with 8 nucleotides matching TRBD1. The V gene end was trimmed by 6 bases and the J gene end by 5 bases; junction bases not matched to a gene: 5. CDR3 length: 13 residues. In germline, CDR1 is WSHSY, CDR2 SAAADI. The CDR3: CASSPDRATEAFF. DNA of the CDR3: TGCGCCAGCAGCCCGGACAGGGCGACTGAAGCTTTCTTT.

In its sample, this clone was seen a few times. The chain carries TRBV10-3 and TRBJ1-5; possible D gene TRBD1, 5 bases. V dropped 6 bases and J dropped 6 bases, with 12 bases sitting between them. CDR3 size: 13 residues. Germline CDR1 reads ENHRY; CDR2 reads SYGVKD. DNA of the CDR3: TGTGCCATCAGGGGGGGGGAAAGTCAGCCCCAGCATTTT. It encodes CAIRGGESQPQHF.

This chain links TRBV29-1 with TRBJ1-1; unclear D gene. The CDR3 is made up of 11 amino acids. V was pared by 6 bases and J by 8 bases, with 13 bases between. Germline V gene lookup returns CDR1 SQVTM and CDR2 ANQGSEA. The CDR3 nucleotides are TGCAGCGTACACCCGGGCTCCGAAGCTTTCTTT. It codes for CSVHPGSEAFF. Combining the CDR3 with reference TRBV29-1 and TRBJ1-1 gives the whole variable domain SAVISQKPSRDICQRGTSLTIQCQVDSQVTMMFWYRQQPGQSLTLIATANQGSEATYESGFVIDKFPISRPNLTFSTLTVSNMSPEDSSIYLCSVHPGSEAFFGQGTRLTVV.

This clone was recorded only once. The J gene is TRBJ1-1, the V gene TRBV6-5; perhaps TRBD1 as D (5 bases). The V end lost 0 bases, the J end lost 5 bases, and 10 bases lay between the germline ends. The germline V gene has CDR1 MNHEY and CDR2 SVGAGI. This CDR3 has 14 amino acids. The CDR3 DNA is TGTGCCAGCAGTTACTCCAGGGTTTGGACTGAAGCTTTCTTT. It encodes CASSYSRVWTEAFF.

This chain links TRBV7-3 with TRBJ1-5; D is perhaps TRBD1 (6 bases). V lost 1 base and J 2 bases, leaving 9 bases between the germline ends. The CDR3 is 15 amino acids. CDR1 is SGHTA, CDR2 FQGTGA, per germline. In DNA, the CDR3 is TGTGCCAGCAGCTTAAAGTCAGGGGGCAATCAGCCCCAGCATTTT. It translates to CASSLKSGGNQPQHF.

The chain joins TRBV25-1 to TRBJ2-5; tentative D call: TRBD1 (7 bases). The length of the CDR3 is 13 residues. The V end lost 5 bases, the J end lost 4 bases, and 11 bases lay between the germline ends. CDR1 and CDR2 from the germline V gene are MGHDK and SYGVNS. This chain's CDR3 is CASSRQGGETQYF. In DNA form, the CDR3 reads TGTGCCAGCAGTAGGCAGGGGGGAGAGACCCAGTACTTC.

This clone was detected only once. The chain combines TRBV5-1 with TRBJ2-1; TRBD2 matches 9 bases. The trim removed 2 bases at V and 7 bases at J, leaving 4 bases unmatched. This CDR3 has 14 amino acids. Germline values: CDR1 SGHRS, CDR2 YFSETQ. CDR3 nucleotide sequence: TGCGCCAGCAGCTTCGGGACTAGCTTTAATGAGCAGTTCTTC. Protein: CASSFGTSFNEQFF.

V gene TRBV6-5 combines with J gene TRBJ2-1, with TRBD2 as a possible D gene (5 bases). The CDR3 sequence is 15 residues long. Trimming took off 6 bases at V and 0 bases at J, with 12 bases between the two ends. Germline loops: CDR1 MNHEY, CDR2 SVGAGI. CDR3 sequence reads: CASRRDYVSYNEQFF. The CDR3 DNA reads as TGTGCCAGCAGGAGGGATTATGTCTCCTACAATGAGCAGTTCTTC.

The V call is TRBV19, the J call TRBJ1-1; 9 bases map to TRBD1. The CDR3 spans 16 residues. Germline V gene lookup returns CDR1 LNHDA and CDR2 SQIVND (reference sequence). V shed 5 bases and J 6 bases; nucleotides not matched to a gene: 13. The CDR3 DNA is TGTGCCAGTAGTGGGACAGGGAGAGGATTAGGTGCTGAAGCTTTCTTT. Amino acids: CASSGTGRGLGAEAFF.

The CDR3 reads CARSPREVASNQPQHF. The CDR3 coding sequence is TGTGCCAGAAGTCCGAGGGAGGTGGCTAGCAATCAGCCCCAGCATTTT. The chain combines TRBV5-3 with TRBJ1-5; no definite D call. TRBV5-3 is marked as an open reading frame, function uncertain. V was clipped by 5 bases and J by 0 bases, with 15 bases between them. There are 16 residues in the CDR3.

This chain connects TRBV28 to TRBJ2-7; 11 nucleotides line up with TRBD2. Per germline, CDR1 MDHEN and CDR2 SYDVKM. This CDR3 is built from 13 residues. J was trimmed by 13 bases and V by 5 bases; bases with no gene match: 10. The CDR3 DNA is TGTGCCAGCAGTGATCGACTTAGCGGGAGGGCTTACTTC. Protein sequence: CASSDRLSGRAYF.

The J gene is TRBJ1-5, the V gene TRBV6-1; the D gene is possibly TRBD1 (5 bases). V was cut by 6 bases and J by 3 bases, with 9 bases left in between. The CDR3 is 13 residues long. Per germline, CDR1 MNHNS and CDR2 SASEGT. The CDR3 loop reads CASRTASNQPQHF. DNA for the CDR3: TGTGCCAGCAGGACAGCCTCCAATCAGCCCCAGCATTTT.

The chain couples TRBV28 to TRBJ1-5; no clear D. V was pared by 11 bases and J by 1 base, with 9 bases between. The CDR3 is 12 amino acids. Germline CDR1 is MDHEN and CDR2 is SYDVKM. The CDR3 loop is CASFESNQPQHF. In nucleotides, the CDR3 is TGTGCCTCATTTGAGAGCAATCAGCCCCAGCATTTT.

J is TRBJ1-2 and V is TRBV9; tentatively, D is TRBD1 (6 bases). This CDR3 is built from 18 residues. Germline assignment: CDR1 SGDLS and CDR2 YYNGEE. V was pared by 3 bases and J by 1 base, with 22 bases between. CDR3 residues: CASSATGQIGGYNYGYTF. The CDR3 nucleotides read TGTGCCAGCAGCGCGACTGGACAGATTGGCGGTTATAACTATGGCTACACCTTC.

The rearrangement uses TRBV6-4 and TRBJ2-1, with 11 nucleotides matching TRBD2. The V and J ends lost 5 bases and 8 bases, in that order; junction bases with no gene match: 5. The CDR3 covers 14 residues. Germline V CDR1 and CDR2: MRHNA, SNTAGT. CDR3 sequence reads: CASSLAGGSYEQFF. CDR3 sequence (DNA): TGTGCCAGCAGTTTAGCGGGAGGGTCTTATGAGCAGTTCTTC.

This chain connects TRBV11-2 to TRBJ2-5; 8 positions match TRBD1. The CDR3 totals 14 residues. V lost 4 bases and J lost 5; bases outside the gene matches: 6. Germline V gene data show CDR1 as SGHAT and CDR2 as FQNNGV. CDR3 DNA: TGTGCCAGCAGCTCTTCAGGGGGCTGGGAGACCCAGTACTTC. This encodes CASSSSGGWETQYF.